Reported below is one T cell receptor (beta chain). The antigen is unknown. The CDR3 consists of 19 residues. These data originate in a study of cytomegalovirus exposure and HLA in healthy donors. Findings and caveats of the study: Reports credit the classifier with highly specific, highly sensitive diagnosis of cytomegalovirus status. Investigators reported more than 150 TCR beta chains as tied to cytomegalovirus.

Profiling relied on immunoSEQ multiplex PCR, and the TCRdb table lists in-frame clones only, not all of them. Seen here are some 180,000 clones, roughly 86% observed once, and the top ten hold 7.2%. The origin of this receptor is a man aged 30-40 years in good health and CMV-seropositive. The sample comprised PBMCs. The gene calls are TRBV12-2 and TRBJ2-2; the table's D gene call, TRBD1, was not cross checked with the DNA. TRBV12-2 represents a pseudogene. The CDR3 loop reads CASRLLLGQGALDTGELFF. In DNA form, the CDR3 reads TGTGCAAGTCGCTTACTTTTGGGACAGGGGGCATTGGACACCGGGGAGCTGTTTTTT.